These T cell receptor beta chains were read from a single sample in a study of molecular identifiers for immune sequencing clone quantification. TCRdb processed the PCR reads anew with MiXCR; each CDR3 protein has one entry. Here the sample spans under 650,000 distinct CDR3 sequences, just under 20% being singletons. The sequencing sample was made of naive CD8+ T cells from blood, with Jurkat cell RNA spiked in. The receptors here all came from a human donor in good health. Some libraries in this study had Jurkat cell RNA spiked in. CDR3s leave out the opening cysteine and the closing phenylalanine or tryptophan.

v_call	j_call	cdr3_aa
TRBV7-9	TRBJ1-5	ASSKHGNNQPQH
TRBV7-3	TRBJ2-2	ASSATSSTGELF
TRBV4-1	TRBJ2-2	ASSQGEFTGELF
TRBV28	TRBJ1-5	ASRGDRENNQPQH
TRBV7-6	TRBJ2-7	ASSLVGVGDEQY
TRBV10-2	TRBJ2-2	ASSSLAGELF
TRBV19	TRBJ2-2	ASSISGAGTGELF
TRBV27	TRBJ2-7	ASSLWSGDASEQY
TRBV3-1	TRBJ2-5	ASSQDSSAETQY
TRBV20-1	TRBJ1-5	SAREETGSASYQPQH
TRBV7-6	TRBJ2-7	VSSQDRARFYEQY
TRBV6-2/TRBV6-3	TRBJ2-2	ASSYLLTGELF
TRBV2	TRBJ2-2	ASSEVSNPRAGELF
TRBV27	TRBJ2-7	ASSLSGLRGEQY
TRBV19	TRBJ2-1	ASSITSRKVRGDEQF
TRBV2	TRBJ2-1	ASSLAGGQEQF
TRBV12-3/TRBV12-4	TRBJ1-5	ASSLELGDQPQR
TRBV27	TRBJ2-7	ASRPGLAGAEQY
TRBV27	TRBJ2-2	ASSLSRTGELF
TRBV7-9	TRBJ2-7	ASSLLATTSYEQY
TRBV12-3/TRBV12-4	TRBJ1-1	ASSLAGEIAEAF
TRBV9	TRBJ2-1	ASSGGAGEQF
TRBV19	TRBJ2-1	ASSIVSEQF
TRBV29-1	TRBJ2-1	STLAGGYNEQF
TRBV7-6	TRBJ2-5	ASSLVGGTQY
TRBV12-3/TRBV12-4	TRBJ1-1	ASVKQGRVT
TRBV6-5	TRBJ2-6	ARGFGANVLT
TRBV12-3/TRBV12-4	TRBJ2-1	ASSEEYNEQF
TRBV12-5	TRBJ2-2	ASGSSGQGALLTGELF
TRBV4-3	TRBJ2-5	ASSQDRLATKTQY
TRBV7-9	TRBJ2-1	ASSLSVRDEQF
TRBV5-6	TRBJ2-3	ASSFSGRTGDTQY
TRBV7-2	TRBJ2-7	ASSLDWGPYEQY
TRBV11-2	TRBJ2-1	ASSLARGGYNEQF
TRBV6-1	TRBJ2-2	ASSEQYRGLPGELF
TRBV7-2	TRBJ2-5	ASSLEGTWTGMETQY
TRBV6-2/TRBV6-3	TRBJ1-4	ASSPGDGKLF
TRBV19	TRBJ2-2	ASSIYWGSNTGELF
TRBV5-1	TRBJ1-3	APGHPNSGNTIY
TRBV2	TRBJ1-2	ASSLAGVANYGYT
TRBV6-2/TRBV6-3	TRBJ1-1	ASTYVLNTEAF
TRBV9	TRBJ2-1	ASSALGYSYNEQF
TRBV19	TRBJ2-3	ASNFRGAGTDTQY
TRBV7-6	TRBJ2-7	ASSYGLADSYEQY
TRBV7-2	TRBJ2-6	ASSPLYLSSGANVLT
TRBV28	TRBJ2-5	ASSFAGGGGETQY
TRBV27	TRBJ1-1	ASSTDRGHTGAF
TRBV20-1	TRBJ2-7	SARVTSSSYEQY
TRBV7-9	TRBJ1-2	ASSPEGTAIYGYT
TRBV25-1	TRBJ1-2	ASSETGQEFRSNYGYT